Listed below are T cell receptor beta chains from one sample, sequenced in a study of blood T cell repertoires in COVID-19. Only in-frame clones appear in the TCRdb table, and some are missing; sequencing was by immunoSEQ multiplex PCR. Of about 98,000 clones in the sample, more than 75% were seen once. Sequencing was done on a sample of peripheral blood. The source of these receptors is a man aged 50-59 years with acute or convalescent COVID-19. Each CDR3 is given with its conserved first and last residue. Fields, in order: D gene, clone size, V gene, J gene, CDR3 DNA, CDR3 protein. A D gene is named only where the DNA matches it firmly. Part of the rows lack a size; the others show once, few, many or a class for expanded clones.

>TRBD2|.|TRBV27|TRBJ2-7
TGTGCCAGCCGCCGTTGGGGGAGGGACCCCTACGAGCAGTACTTC
CASRRWGRDPYEQYF
>TRBD1|.|TRBV11-3|TRBJ2-7
TGTGCCAGCAGCCCTTACGCAGGGGGCTACGAGCAGTACTTC
CASSPYAGGYEQYF
>.|.|TRBV27|TRBJ1-5
TGTGCCAGCAGTGGAACCGGGACAAAGCAAGGACAGCCCCAGCATTTT
CASSGTGTKQGQPQHF
>.|.|TRBV5-1|TRBJ1-6
TGCGCCAGCAGCGGCTCGGGACACCTTAATTCACCCCTCCACTTT
CASSGSGHLNSPLHF
>TRBD1|.|TRBV2|TRBJ1-1
TGTGCCAGCAAGGGACAGGGAGACACTGAAGCTTTCTTT
CASKGQGDTEAFF
>TRBD2|.|TRBV11-2|TRBJ2-7
TGTGCCAGCAGCTTAGGAGCGGGAGTAGACGAGCAGTACTTC
CASSLGAGVDEQYF
>.|.|TRBV12-3/TRBV12-4|TRBJ1-5
TGTGCCAGCAGAATGTCGGGGAATCAGCCCCAGCATTTT
CASRMSGNQPQHF
>TRBD1|.|TRBV24-1|TRBJ2-7
TGTGCCACCAGTGATCCGGGACAGGGGTCGTCAGAGCAGTACTTC
CATSDPGQGSSEQYF
>TRBD1|.|TRBV5-6|TRBJ1-5
TGTGCCAGCAGCTTCGGGCGACAGGGGAGTCAGCCCCAGCATTTT
CASSFGRQGSQPQHF
>.|.|TRBV6-5|TRBJ1-2
TGTGCCAGCAGCTACGACGGACAGCCACAATATGGCTACACCTTC
CASSYDGQPQYGYTF
>.|.|TRBV10-1|TRBJ2-1
TGCGCCAGCAGTGATGGGAGAAATGAGCAGTTCTTC
CASSDGRNEQFF
>TRBD2|.|TRBV5-1|TRBJ2-1
TGCGCCAGCAGCTTGGGAGGTCTAGCGGGAGGGGACAATGAGCAGTTCTTC
CASSLGGLAGGDNEQFF
>.|.|TRBV6-5|TRBJ1-5
TGTGCCAGCAGCCGCAGGGGTAACAATCAGCCCCAGCATTTT
CASSRRGNNQPQHF
>TRBD2|.|TRBV6-5|TRBJ2-3
TGTGCCAGCAGGGGGAGGGCTTTTTCAGATACGCAGTATTTT
CASRGRAFSDTQYF
>TRBD1|.|TRBV5-1|TRBJ2-6
TGCGCCAGCAGCTTGGAGGGGGCGCTTGGGGCCAACGTCCTGACTTTC
CASSLEGALGANVLTF
>TRBD1|.|TRBV12-5|TRBJ1-3
TGTGCTAGCGGGACAGGGAGCTCTGGAAACACCATATATTTT
CASGTGSSGNTIYF
>TRBD1|.|TRBV11-1|TRBJ1-1
TGTGCCAGCAGCCAAAGGCGGACAGGGGTATCTGAAGCTTTCTTT
CASSQRRTGVSEAFF
>.|.|TRBV18|TRBJ2-3
TGTGCCAGCTCACCACCGACTAGTCGCACAGATACGCAGTATTTT
CASSPPTSRTDTQYF
>.|.|TRBV11-2|TRBJ1-4
TGTGCCAGCAGCTTAGAAGTCGGGGGAGACCGGACTAATGAAAAACTGTTTTTT
CASSLEVGGDRTNEKLFF
>.|.|TRBV7-8|TRBJ2-4
TGTGCCAGCAGCTTCGACTGGCTCAGCGGCATTCAGTACTTC
CASSFDWLSGIQYF
>.|.|TRBV2|TRBJ1-6
TGTGCCAGCACCCGGGACTCCGGCCATAATTCACCCCTCCACTTT
CASTRDSGHNSPLHF
>TRBD1|.|TRBV20-1|TRBJ1-1
TGCAGTGCTGGGGACAGCGAAGCTTTCTTT
CSAGDSEAFF
>TRBD1|.|TRBV19|TRBJ2-1
TGTGCCAGTAACCCTACCCGGGACAGGGGGCTCAGTGAGCAGTTCTTC
CASNPTRDRGLSEQFF
>TRBD1|.|TRBV19|TRBJ1-5
TGTGCCTCTTCGAGGGTAACAGGGGTTCAGCCCCAGCATTTT
CASSRVTGVQPQHF
>TRBD2|.|TRBV9|TRBJ2-7
TGTGCCAGCAGCGTAGAGGGGACTAGCCGCTACGAGCAGTACTTC
CASSVEGTSRYEQYF
>.|once|TRBV12-5|TRBJ2-5
TGTGCTAGTGGTACAGGGAACCAAGAGACCCAGTACTTC
CASGTGNQETQYF
>.|.|TRBV7-9|TRBJ1-5
TGTGCCAGCAGCTTAGCAACGAGAGATCAGCCCCAGCATTTT
CASSLATRDQPQHF
>.|.|TRBV19|TRBJ1-1
TGTGCCAGTAGTATAGTGGGGGGCGGGAGTTTCACTGAAGCTTTCTTT
CASSIVGGGSFTEAFF
>TRBD2|.|TRBV10-1|TRBJ2-1
TGCGCCAGCAGTGAGTCGGCTAGCGGGAGGGCCAATGAGCAGTTCTTC
CASSESASGRANEQFF
>TRBD2|.|TRBV4-1|TRBJ2-1
TGCGCCAGCAGCCAAGTGGTAGCGGGAGGTAGGAATGAGCAGTTCTTC
CASSQVVAGGRNEQFF
>TRBD2|.|TRBV6-5|TRBJ2-5
TGTGCCAGCAGTTACTCGGGTAGCGGGAGTAGAGAGACCCAGTACTTC
CASSYSGSGSRETQYF
>TRBD1|.|TRBV24-1|TRBJ1-5
TGTGCCACCAGTGACCGGACAGGGCGACAGCCCCAGCATTTT
CATSDRTGRQPQHF
>TRBD2|few|TRBV9|TRBJ2-3
TGTGCCAGCAGCGTAACTAGCGGGAGCGTCGTGACAGATACGCAGTATTTT
CASSVTSGSVVTDTQYF
>TRBD2|.|TRBV5-4|TRBJ2-7
TGTGCCAGCAGCTTGGGGCGGCAGGATAGCGGGAGTAATTACGAGCAGTACTTC
CASSLGRQDSGSNYEQYF
>TRBD2|.|TRBV11-3|TRBJ2-1
TGTGCCAGCAGCTTAGGGGCTAGCGGGCTGAATGAGCAGTTCTTC
CASSLGASGLNEQFF
>TRBD2|few|TRBV5-1|TRBJ2-5
TGCGCCAGCAGCTTGCGGTTAGCGGGCGCGGGAGGAGAGAAGACCCAGTACTTC
CASSLRLAGAGGEKTQYF
>.|.|TRBV6-5|TRBJ2-2
TGTGCCAGCAGGTCAGGGGCCGGGGAGCTGTTTTTT
CASRSGAGELFF
>.|.|TRBV3-1/TRBV3-2|TRBJ1-4
TGTGCCAGCAGCCAATCGACAGGTGAAAAACTGTTTTTT
CASSQSTGEKLFF
>TRBD2|.|TRBV10-2|TRBJ2-7
TGCGCCAGCAAAATAACTAGCGGCACCTACGAGCAGTACTTC
CASKITSGTYEQYF
>.|.|TRBV11-2|TRBJ2-3
TGTGCCAGCAGCTCGGGACTGGTCACAGATACGCAGTATTTT
CASSSGLVTDTQYF
>.|.|TRBV9|TRBJ1-3
TGTGCCAGCAGCGTAATGTCCCCAGGGGCTGGAAACACCATATATTTT
CASSVMSPGAGNTIYF
>.|.|TRBV6-5|TRBJ1-2
TGTGCCAGCAGTTATAGGGGTCCTAACTATGGCTACACCTTC
CASSYRGPNYGYTF
>.|.|TRBV27|TRBJ1-2
TGTGCCAGCAGTTTATCGAGGATTCCTAACTATGGCTACACCTTC
CASSLSRIPNYGYTF
>.|.|TRBV7-2|TRBJ1-2
TGTGCCAGCAGCTCAGGACAGTATGGCTACACCTTC
CASSSGQYGYTF
>.|.|TRBV28|TRBJ1-1
TGTGCCAGCAGTTCCCCGACGGGGGGAGACACTGAAGCTTTCTTT
CASSSPTGGDTEAFF
>.|.|TRBV18|TRBJ1-1
TGTGCCAGCTCACCATTCCAGGGAGCGGGTAACACTGAAGCTTTCTTT
CASSPFQGAGNTEAFF
>.|.|TRBV29-1|TRBJ1-5
TGCAGCCCCGACAGAGATAGCAATCAGCCCCAGCATTTT
CSPDRDSNQPQHF
>TRBD1|.|TRBV20-1|TRBJ2-1
TGCAGTGCTAGTTTCGGTGGGACAGGTGACAATGAGCAGTTCTTC
CSASFGGTGDNEQFF
>.|.|TRBV27|TRBJ1-6
TGTGCCAGCAGTTTATCCGACGGACTCTTGGTCAATTCACCCCTCCACTTT
CASSLSDGLLVNSPLHF
>TRBD2|.|TRBV3-1/TRBV3-2|TRBJ2-5
TGTGCCAGCAGCCTCCAAAGGGCGGGAGGAGAGACCCAGTACTTC
CASSLQRAGGETQYF
>TRBD1|once|TRBV9|TRBJ2-3
TGTGCCAGCAGCCCTACCGGGACAGGAGCCACAGATACGCAGTATTTT
CASSPTGTGATDTQYF
>.|.|TRBV14|TRBJ1-6
TGTGCCAGCAGCCAACCCGGAGGAACCCTCCACTTT
CASSQPGGTLHF
>.|.|TRBV9|TRBJ1-3
TGTGCCAGCAGCGGAAGTGACAGACCCTCTGGAAACACCATATATTTT
CASSGSDRPSGNTIYF
>TRBD1|.|TRBV7-9|TRBJ2-7
TGTGCCAGCAGCTCGGGACAGGGCCTCCTCTACGAGCAGTACTTC
CASSSGQGLLYEQYF